The 8 T cell receptor beta chains below come from one sample, sequenced in a study of T cells expressing NK-cell markers. TCRdb reprocessed the 5' RACE reads, keeping one entry per CDR3 protein, no DNA. This sample contains over 100,000 distinct CDR3 sequences. Sequencing input: blood T cells: a sorted CD56 or NKG2C T cell subset, CD4+ or CD8+ T cells, or bulk PBMC T cells (not recorded which). Receptors were obtained from a woman between 18 and 70 years old in good health.

CDR3 in amino acids: CASSAAQPYGYTF. The chain carries TRBV12-2 and TRBJ1-2; without DNA, the TCRdb call of TRBD1 cannot be checked. TRBV12-2 is labeled a pseudogene. This CDR3 region has 13 residues.

This chain uses TRBV20-1 with TRBJ2-7; TCRdb returns TRBD2, unconfirmable since there is no DNA. The CDR3 runs 13 residues. Germline values: CDR1 DFQATT, CDR2 SNEGSKA (reference sequence). CDR3 sequence: CSAKAGGSDEQYF.

The chain recombines TRBV28 with TRBJ2-2; TCRdb reports TRBD1, a call that lacks DNA to check it against. This CDR3 has 15 residues. Per germline, CDR1 MDHEN and CDR2 SYDVKM. This chain's CDR3 is CASSLLGAKAGELFF.

The chain couples TRBV7-9 to TRBJ2-2; without DNA, the TCRdb call of TRBD2 cannot be checked. CDR3 length: 17 residues. Germline CDR1 SEHNR, CDR2 FQNEAQ (reference sequence). CDR3 residues: CASSLVIASGNTGELFF.

This chain joins TRBV6-4 and TRBJ2-1; the D call from TCRdb, TRBD2, cannot be confirmed without DNA. The CDR3 is 17 residues long. Germline CDR1 is MRHNA and CDR2 is SNTAGT. This CDR3 is CASSESGTSSPYNEQFF.

The rearrangement joins TRBV20-1 to TRBJ1-1; TCRdb's assignment of TRBD1 cannot be checked, as there is no DNA. There are 14 residues in the CDR3. Germline CDR1 and CDR2: DFQATT and SNEGSKA (reference sequence). The CDR3 spells CSALRDRGGTEAFF.

The chain couples TRBV21-1 to TRBJ1-2. TRBV21-1 is tagged as a pseudogene. The CDR3 covers 13 residues. CDR3 in amino acids: CASSRTTEYGYTF.

J is TRBJ2-3 and V is TRBV5-1. Germline-derived CDR1 and CDR2 are SGHRS and YFSETQ. The CDR3 contains 14 residues. CDR3 residues: CASNMGLATDTQYF. Supplemented by reference TRBV5-1 and TRBJ2-3, the full variable domain reads KAGVTQTPRYLIKTRGQQVTLSCSPISGHRSVSWYQQTPGQGLQFLFEYFSETQRNKGNFPGRFSGRQFSNSRSEMNVSTLELGDSALYLCASNMGLATDTQYFGPGTRLTVL.